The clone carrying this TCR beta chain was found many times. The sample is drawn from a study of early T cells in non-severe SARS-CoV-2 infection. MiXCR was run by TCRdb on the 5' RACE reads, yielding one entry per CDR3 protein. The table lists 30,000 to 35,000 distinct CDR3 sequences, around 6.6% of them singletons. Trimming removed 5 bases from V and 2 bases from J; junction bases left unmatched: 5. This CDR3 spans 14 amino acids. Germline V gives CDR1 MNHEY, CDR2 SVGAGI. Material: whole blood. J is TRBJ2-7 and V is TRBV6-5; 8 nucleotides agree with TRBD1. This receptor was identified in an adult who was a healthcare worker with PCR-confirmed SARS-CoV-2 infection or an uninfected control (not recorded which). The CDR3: CASSLTGGAYEQYF. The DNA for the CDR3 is TGTGCCAGCAGTCTCACAGGGGGAGCCTACGAGCAGTACTTC.